These T cell receptor beta chains were read from a single sample in a study of neurological immune-mediated disorders. MiXCR, run by TCRdb on the 5' RACE reads, gives a single entry per CDR3 protein. Found here are approximately 50,000 distinct CDR3 sequences, roughly 8.8% of them singletons; the top ten hold about 2%. Sequencing was done on a sample of PBMCs. These receptors all stem from a woman between 35 and 50 years old in good health. Each CDR3 is given with its conserved first and last residue. Fields, in order: J gene, clone size, D gene, V gene, CDR3 protein, CDR3 DNA. D genes are given only for firm matches. Sizes are listed as once, few, many or a size class.

TRBJ1-2	many	.	TRBV5-1	CASRSNREGYTF	TGCGCCAGCCGATCTAACAGGGAAGGCTACACCTTC
TRBJ2-2	many	TRBD2	TRBV9	CASSASSGANTGELFF	TGTGCCAGCAGCGCGTCTAGCGGGGCGAACACCGGGGAGCTGTTTTTT
TRBJ1-2	many	.	TRBV9	CASSTSQREQRYGYTF	TGTGCCAGCAGCACCTCCCAAAGGGAACAGCGCTATGGCTACACCTTC
TRBJ2-1	many	.	TRBV6-1	CASRTGASSYNEQFF	TGTGCCAGCAGAACGGGGGCTAGCTCCTACAATGAGCAGTTCTTC
TRBJ2-4	many	.	TRBV6-2/TRBV6-3	CASSPVWTALAKNIQYF	TGTGCCAGCAGTCCAGTTTGGACAGCACTAGCCAAAAACATTCAGTACTTC
TRBJ1-3	many	.	TRBV25-1	CASSAGRRATIYF	TGTGCCAGCAGTGCCGGGAGGAGAGCGACCATATATTTT
TRBJ2-5	many	.	TRBV9	CASSVQGTGQETQYF	TGTGCCAGCAGCGTCCAGGGGACGGGCCAAGAGACCCAGTACTTC
TRBJ2-5	many	.	TRBV24-1	CATSDGAYQETQYF	TGTGCCACCAGTGACGGGGCGTACCAAGAGACCCAGTACTTC
TRBJ2-1	many	.	TRBV20-1	CSAPSPGTDYNEQFF	TGCAGTGCACCTAGTCCCGGGACGGATTACAATGAGCAGTTCTTC
TRBJ2-1	medium-sized	.	TRBV10-1	CASSERGAEQFF	TGCGCCAGCAGTGAGAGGGGGGCCGAGCAGTTCTTC